A single T cell receptor beta chain is shown here with its context. This entry comes from a study of blood T cell repertoires in COVID-19. About the study: Acute and convalescent COVID-19 specimens originated in the United States, Italy and Spain. Nucleic acid was either cDNA or gDNA, and it came from T cells, B-cell-depleted T cells, or PBMCs.

CDR3 length: 14 residues. V shed 4 bases, J shed 8 bases, and the junction held 7 bases outside the gene matches. Germline assignment: CDR1 SGHDN and CDR2 FVKESK. Authors' methods: Amplifying reference gene primers gave estimates of nucleated cell counts. TCRdb's copy holds only in-frame clones and misses some; the assay was immunoSEQ multiplex PCR. V, J and clone size reflect that table, while D and trimming were determined from the DNA. Of under 300,000 clones in the sample, 85% to 90% were seen once. The chain joins TRBV14 to TRBJ1-4, with 7 bases that match TRBD1. The sequence was obtained from a man between 60 and 75 years old with acute or convalescent COVID-19. Source material: peripheral blood. The CDR3 sequence: CASSLRGYKEKLFF. CDR3 sequence (DNA): TGTGCCAGCAGCCTCAGGGGGTACAAAGAAAAACTGTTTTTT.